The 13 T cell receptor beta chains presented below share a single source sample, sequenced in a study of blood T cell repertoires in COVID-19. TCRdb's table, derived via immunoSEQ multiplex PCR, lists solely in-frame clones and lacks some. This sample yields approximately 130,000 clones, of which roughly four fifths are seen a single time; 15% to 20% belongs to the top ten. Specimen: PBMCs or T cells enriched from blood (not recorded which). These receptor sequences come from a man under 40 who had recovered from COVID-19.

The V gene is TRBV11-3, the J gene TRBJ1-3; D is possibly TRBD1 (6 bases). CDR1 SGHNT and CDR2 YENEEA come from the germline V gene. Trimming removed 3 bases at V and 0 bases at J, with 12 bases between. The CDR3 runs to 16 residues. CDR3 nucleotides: TGTGCCAGCAGCTTCGGGGACACCTCCTCTGGAAACACCATATATTTT. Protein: CASSFGDTSSGNTIYF.

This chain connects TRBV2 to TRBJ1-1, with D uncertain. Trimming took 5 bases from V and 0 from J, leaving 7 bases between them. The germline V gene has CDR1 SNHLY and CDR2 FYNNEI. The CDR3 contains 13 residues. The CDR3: CASSLGMNTEAFF. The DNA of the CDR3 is TGTGCCAGCAGTTTGGGCATGAACACTGAAGCTTTCTTT.

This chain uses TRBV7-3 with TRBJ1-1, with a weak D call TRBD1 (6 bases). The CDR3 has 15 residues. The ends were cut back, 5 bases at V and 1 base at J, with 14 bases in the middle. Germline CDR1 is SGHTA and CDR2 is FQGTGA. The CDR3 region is CASSKTGGPNTEAFF. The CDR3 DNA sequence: TGTGCCAGCAGCAAAACCGGGGGGCCGAACACTGAAGCTTTCTTT.

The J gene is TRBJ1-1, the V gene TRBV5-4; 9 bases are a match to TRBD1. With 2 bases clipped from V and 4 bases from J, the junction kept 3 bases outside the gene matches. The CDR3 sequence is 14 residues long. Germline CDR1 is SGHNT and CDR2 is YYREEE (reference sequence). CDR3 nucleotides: TGTGCCAGCAGCTTTGACAGGGGGGGCACTGAAGCTTTCTTT. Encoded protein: CASSFDRGGTEAFF.

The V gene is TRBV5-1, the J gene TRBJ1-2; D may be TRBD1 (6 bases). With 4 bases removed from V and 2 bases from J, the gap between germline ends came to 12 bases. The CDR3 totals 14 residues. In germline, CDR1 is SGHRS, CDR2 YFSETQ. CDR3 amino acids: CASSTGGRNYGYTF. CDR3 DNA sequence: TGCGCCAGCAGCACGGGGGGGCGAAACTATGGCTACACCTTC.

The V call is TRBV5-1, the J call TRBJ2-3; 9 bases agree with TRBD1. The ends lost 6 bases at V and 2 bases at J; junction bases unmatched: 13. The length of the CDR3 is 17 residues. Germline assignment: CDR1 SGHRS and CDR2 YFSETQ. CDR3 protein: CASKRQGVSTSTDTQYF. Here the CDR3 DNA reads TGCGCCAGCAAGAGACAGGGGGTTTCTACATCCACAGATACGCAGTATTTT.

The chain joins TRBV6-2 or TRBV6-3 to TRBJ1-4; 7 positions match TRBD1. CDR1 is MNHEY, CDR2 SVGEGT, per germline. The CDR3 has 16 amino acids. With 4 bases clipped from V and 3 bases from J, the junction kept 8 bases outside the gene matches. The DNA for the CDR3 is TGTGCCAGCAGTTTCGGACAGGCCCCCGCTAATGAAAAACTGTTTTTT. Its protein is CASSFGQAPANEKLFF.

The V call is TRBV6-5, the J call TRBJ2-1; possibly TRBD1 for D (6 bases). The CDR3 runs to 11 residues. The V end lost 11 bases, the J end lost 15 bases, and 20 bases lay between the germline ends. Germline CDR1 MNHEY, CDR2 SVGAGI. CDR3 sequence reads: CACGPSQTGFF. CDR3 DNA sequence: TGTGCCTGCGGACCTAGTCAGACAGGGTTCTTC.

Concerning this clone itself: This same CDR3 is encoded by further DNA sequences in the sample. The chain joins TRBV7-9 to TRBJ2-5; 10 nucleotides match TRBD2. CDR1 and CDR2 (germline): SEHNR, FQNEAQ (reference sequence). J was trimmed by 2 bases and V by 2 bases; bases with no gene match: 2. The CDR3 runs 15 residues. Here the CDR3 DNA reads TGTGCCAGCAGCTTATGGACTAGCGGTCAAGAGACCCAGTACTTC. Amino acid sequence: CASSLWTSGQETQYF.

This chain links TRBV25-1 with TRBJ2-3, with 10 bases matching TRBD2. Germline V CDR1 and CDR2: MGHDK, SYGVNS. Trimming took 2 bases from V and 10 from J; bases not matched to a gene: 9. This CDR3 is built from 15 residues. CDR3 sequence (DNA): TGTGCCAGCAGTGAAAGCGGGCTAGCGGGAGTTTCGCAGTATTTT. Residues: CASSESGLAGVSQYF.

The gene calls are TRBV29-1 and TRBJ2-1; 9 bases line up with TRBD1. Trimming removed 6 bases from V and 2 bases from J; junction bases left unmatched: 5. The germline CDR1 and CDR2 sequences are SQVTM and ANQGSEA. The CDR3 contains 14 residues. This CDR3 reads CSVNGQGTYNEQFF. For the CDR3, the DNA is TGCAGCGTCAACGGACAGGGGACCTACAATGAGCAGTTCTTC.

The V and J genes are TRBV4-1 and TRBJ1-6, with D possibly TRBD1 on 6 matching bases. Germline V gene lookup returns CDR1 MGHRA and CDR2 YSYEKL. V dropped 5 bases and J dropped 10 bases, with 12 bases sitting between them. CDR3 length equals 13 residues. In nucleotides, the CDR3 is TGCGCCAGCAGCGACACAGGGTGGTCACCCCTCCACTTT. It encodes CASSDTGWSPLHF.

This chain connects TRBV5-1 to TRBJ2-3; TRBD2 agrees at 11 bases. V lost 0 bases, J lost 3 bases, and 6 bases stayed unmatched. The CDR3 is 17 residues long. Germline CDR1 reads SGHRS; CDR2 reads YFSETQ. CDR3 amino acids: CASSLDSGGAATDTQYF. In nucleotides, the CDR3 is TGCGCCAGCAGCTTGGATAGCGGGGGGGCCGCGACAGATACGCAGTATTTT.